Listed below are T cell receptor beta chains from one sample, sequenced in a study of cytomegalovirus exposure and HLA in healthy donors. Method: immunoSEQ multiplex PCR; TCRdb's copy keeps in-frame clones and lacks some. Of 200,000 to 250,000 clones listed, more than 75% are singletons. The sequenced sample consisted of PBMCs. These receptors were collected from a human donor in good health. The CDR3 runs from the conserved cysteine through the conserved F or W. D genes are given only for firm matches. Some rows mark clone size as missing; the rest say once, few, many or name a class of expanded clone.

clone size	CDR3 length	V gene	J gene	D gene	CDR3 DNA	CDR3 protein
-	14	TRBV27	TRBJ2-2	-	TGTGCCAGCAGTTTAAGGAGGAACACCGGGGAGCTGTTTTTT	CASSLRRNTGELFF
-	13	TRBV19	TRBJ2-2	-	TGTGCCAGTAGTATTCGAGGCCCCGGGGAGCTGTTTTTT	CASSIRGPGELFF
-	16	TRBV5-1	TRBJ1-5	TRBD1	TGCGCCAGCAGCTTTGGGACAGGGGGCGTTCATCAGCCCCAGCATTTT	CASSFGTGGVHQPQHF
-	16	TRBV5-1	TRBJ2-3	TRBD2	TGCGCCAGCAGCTTGAGGGCTAGCGGGCCAACAGATACGCAGTATTTT	CASSLRASGPTDTQYF
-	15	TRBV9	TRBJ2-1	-	TGTGCCAGCAGCGTAGGACAGCTACGGAACAATGAGCAGTTCTTC	CASSVGQLRNNEQFF
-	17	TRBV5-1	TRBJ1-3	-	TGCGCCAGCAGCTTGGGACCAACAGGACATCCGGAAGATATCATATATTTT	CASSLGPTGHPEDIIYF
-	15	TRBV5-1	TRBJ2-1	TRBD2	TGCGCCAGCAGCCCCCAACTAGCGGGGGACAATGAGCAGTTCTTC	CASSPQLAGDNEQFF
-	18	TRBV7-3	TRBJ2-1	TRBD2	TGTGCCAGCAGCCCGTTCAGGGAGGGACTAGCGGGGGACAATGAGCAGTTCTTC	CASSPFREGLAGDNEQFF
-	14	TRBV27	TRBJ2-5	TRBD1	TGTGCCAGCAGTACGGACAGGGGGCAAGAGACCCAGTACTTC	CASSTDRGQETQYF
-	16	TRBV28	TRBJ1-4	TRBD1	TGTGCCAGCGCTAGGTTACACGGGACAGGGTATGAAAAACTGTTTTTT	CASARLHGTGYEKLFF
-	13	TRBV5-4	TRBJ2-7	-	TGTGCCAGCAGCTTGGTTTGGGCCCCCGAGCAGTACTTC	CASSLVWAPEQYF
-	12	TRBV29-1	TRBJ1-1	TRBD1	TGCAGCGGGGACAGGGGTGAAACTGAAGCTTTCTTT	CSGDRGETEAFF
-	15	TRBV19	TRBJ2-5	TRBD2	TGTGCCAGTAGCTCGACTAGCGGGAGGGGAGAGACCCAGTACTTC	CASSSTSGRGETQYF
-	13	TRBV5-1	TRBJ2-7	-	TGCGCCAGCAGCTTAGAACGGGGTCGAGAGCAGTACTTC	CASSLERGREQYF
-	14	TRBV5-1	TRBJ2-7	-	TGCGCCAGCAGCTTGATACCGAGCTCCTACGAGCAGTACTTC	CASSLIPSSYEQYF
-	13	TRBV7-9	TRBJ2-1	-	TGTGCCAGCAGCTTAGGAGCCATTCCTGAGCAGTTCTTC	CASSLGAIPEQFF
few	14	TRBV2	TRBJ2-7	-	TGTGCCAGCAGTACGTGGACTAACCAGGACGAGCAGTACTTC	CASSTWTNQDEQYF
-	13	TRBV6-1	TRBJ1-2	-	TGTGCCAGCAGCCCCGGGTATCCCTATGGCTACACCTTC	CASSPGYPYGYTF
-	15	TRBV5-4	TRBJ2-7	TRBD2	TGTGCCAGCAGCCAAACTAGCGGAAGCTCCTACGAGCAGTACTTC	CASSQTSGSSYEQYF
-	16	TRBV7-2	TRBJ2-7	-	TGTGCCAGCAGCTTAGAAGGTACGGGTCGCTCCTACGAGCAGTACTTC	CASSLEGTGRSYEQYF
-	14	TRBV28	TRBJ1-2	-	TGTGCCAGCAGTTTAGCAGGACAGAACTATGGCTACACCTTC	CASSLAGQNYGYTF
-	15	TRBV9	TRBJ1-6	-	TGTGCCAGCAGCGCTCTTCGGGTAGCTAATTCACCCCTCCACTTT	CASSALRVANSPLHF
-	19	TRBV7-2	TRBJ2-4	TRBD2	TGTGCCAGCAGCTTACCAGGACTAGCGGGAGTAGCCGCCAAAAACATTCAGTACTTC	CASSLPGLAGVAAKNIQYF
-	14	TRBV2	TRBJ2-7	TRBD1	TGTGCCAGCATTAAGGGACAGAGCCCCTACGAGCAGTACTTC	CASIKGQSPYEQYF
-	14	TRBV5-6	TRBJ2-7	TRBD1	TGTGCCAGCAGCGGAGGGACAGGACACTACGAGCAGTACTTC	CASSGGTGHYEQYF
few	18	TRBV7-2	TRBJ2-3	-	TGTGCCAGCAGCTTTGGGACTCTTGGGGACCTGGGACTGATCTCGCAGTATTTT	CASSFGTLGDLGLISQYF
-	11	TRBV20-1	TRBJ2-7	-	TGCAGTGCTAGAACGGGCTACGAGCAGTACTTC	CSARTGYEQYF
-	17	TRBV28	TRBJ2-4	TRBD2	TGTGCCAGCAGTTTATCGGCTAGCGGGAGAACAAAAAACATTCAGTACTTC	CASSLSASGRTKNIQYF
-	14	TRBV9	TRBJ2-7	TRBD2	TGTGCCAGCAGCCCTCTGGACGGGGAGGGGGAGCAGTACTTC	CASSPLDGEGEQYF
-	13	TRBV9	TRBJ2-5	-	TGTGCCAGCAGCGTAGCCCAGGGTTGGACCCAGTACTTC	CASSVAQGWTQYF
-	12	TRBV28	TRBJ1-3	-	TGTGCCAGCAGTCGCCAGGGAAACACCATATATTTT	CASSRQGNTIYF
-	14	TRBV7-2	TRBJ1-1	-	TGTGCCAGCAGCTTATGGGCGATCGACACTGAAGCTTTCTTT	CASSLWAIDTEAFF
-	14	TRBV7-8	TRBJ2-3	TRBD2	TGTGCCAGCAGCTCATTGAGCGGGAGGGATACGCAGTATTTT	CASSSLSGRDTQYF
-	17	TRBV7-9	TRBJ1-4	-	TGTTCCAGCAGCTTATACATTCGGTCAGGGCACGGTGAAAAACTGTTTTTT	CSSSLYIRSGHGEKLFF